Sequencing of this TCR beta chain was carried out in a study of T cells after yellow fever vaccination. Whole-study results and caveats: Within FACS-sorted repertoires, abundant clonotypes contaminating from the bulk population could be present. Reappearance after the booster was observed for most primary-vaccination clones (96% CD4, almost 90% CD8).

The CDR3 is 13 residues long. From germline, CDR1 is SGHVS and CDR2 FNYEAQ. Deletions cut 5 bases from V and 10 bases from J, with 15 bases between. With regard to this clonotype: What it binds is not known.

TCRdb independently ran MiXCR on the 5' RACE reads; one entry per CDR3 protein. The sample has under 550,000 distinct CDR3 sequences, about a fifth seen once. The source is a man aged 18-30 years who received the YFV17D yellow fever vaccine. The source was PBMCs, collected less than 25 days after the first yellow fever vaccination. The J gene is TRBJ1-5, the V gene TRBV7-6; perhaps TRBD1 as D (5 bases). The CDR3 nucleotides read TGTGCCAGCAGCCAGACAGTGATCAGCCCCCAGCATTTT. Protein product: CASSQTVISPQHF.